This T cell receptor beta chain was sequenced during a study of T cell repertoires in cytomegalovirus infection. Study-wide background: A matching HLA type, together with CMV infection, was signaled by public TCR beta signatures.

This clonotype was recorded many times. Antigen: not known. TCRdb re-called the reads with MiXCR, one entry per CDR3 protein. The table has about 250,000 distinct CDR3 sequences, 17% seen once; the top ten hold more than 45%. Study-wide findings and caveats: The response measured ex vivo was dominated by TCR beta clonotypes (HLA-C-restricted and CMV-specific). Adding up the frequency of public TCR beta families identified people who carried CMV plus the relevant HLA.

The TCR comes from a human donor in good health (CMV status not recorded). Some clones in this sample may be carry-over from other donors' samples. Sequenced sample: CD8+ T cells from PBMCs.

For the CDR3, the DNA is TGTGCCAGCAGCTTAGGAGGACAGGGGAGGAACTACGAGCAGTACTTC. Its translation is CASSLGGQGRNYEQYF. The rearrangement links TRBV7-2 to TRBJ2-7, with 9 bases identical to TRBD1. The V gene end was trimmed by 1 base and the J gene end by 3 bases; junction bases not matched to a gene: 7. The CDR3 runs 16 residues. Germline values: CDR1 SGHTA, CDR2 FQGNSA.